By share, the clone carrying this T cell receptor (beta chain) ranks as medium-sized (0.01 to 0.1%). Its cognate antigen is unknown. The data were obtained in a study of vaccination and CD4 T cells after COVID-19. The overall study: The convalescents included six males and four females, and among them two were Hispanic while seven were Caucasian.

Sequencing of the DNA from cultured CD4+ T cells was carried out with the Oncomine TCR Beta short-read assay. TCRdb processed the PCR reads anew with MiXCR; each CDR3 protein has one entry. The sample consists of about 15,000 distinct CDR3 sequences, about 35% of them appearing once. Trimming cost V 0 bases and J 4 bases, with 9 bases left between them. The length of the CDR3 is 13 residues. Germline loops: CDR1 DFQATT, CDR2 SNEGSKA (reference sequence). Stated treatment: roughly 10-day PBMC culture with coronavirus spike peptide pools or control peptides (ViraFEST assay). Source material: cultured CD4+ T cells from blood. This sequence was found in a human donor with COVID-19. The J gene is TRBJ1-2, the V gene TRBV20-1; a possible D gene is TRBD1 (5 bases). This chain's CDR3 is CSARDPGSYGYTF. CDR3 nucleotides: TGCAGTGCTAGAGACCCAGGGAGCTATGGCTACACCTTC.